The clone carrying this T cell receptor beta chain occurred once. Its target is not known. This entry is derived from a study of post-analysis software for immune sequencing data. The wider study: Included courses were relapsing-remitting and secondary progressive multiple sclerosis; progressive-relapsing multiple sclerosis was also included. Whole-study findings and limits: There was significantly lower normalized Chao1 diversity in multiple sclerosis patients than in controls. Several TRBV segments occurring more often in patients than controls included TRBV5-6, TRBV5-1 and TRBV20-1. Pronounced co-clustering by F measure was evident among identically batched samples.

Trimming shortened V by 2 bases and J by 1 base, and 8 bases separated the two germline ends. This CDR3 contains 14 residues. Germline lookup yields CDR1 SQVTM and CDR2 ANQGSEA. cDNA libraries for TCR beta contained unique molecular identifiers. About half a million cDNA molecules were recovered from an input of 1 to 10 million T cells. Using its own MiXCR run on the PCR reads, TCRdb lists one record per CDR3 protein. The data show roughly 700,000 distinct CDR3 sequences, 30% seen once. This receptor was taken from a girl aged 5-17 years with multiple sclerosis. This chain connects TRBV29-1 to TRBJ2-2; D may be TRBD2 (6 bases). Sequencing was performed on blood. Here the CDR3 DNA reads TGCAGCGTTGAACTAGCGATGAACACCGGGGAGCTGTTTTTT. The encoded protein is CSVELAMNTGELFF.